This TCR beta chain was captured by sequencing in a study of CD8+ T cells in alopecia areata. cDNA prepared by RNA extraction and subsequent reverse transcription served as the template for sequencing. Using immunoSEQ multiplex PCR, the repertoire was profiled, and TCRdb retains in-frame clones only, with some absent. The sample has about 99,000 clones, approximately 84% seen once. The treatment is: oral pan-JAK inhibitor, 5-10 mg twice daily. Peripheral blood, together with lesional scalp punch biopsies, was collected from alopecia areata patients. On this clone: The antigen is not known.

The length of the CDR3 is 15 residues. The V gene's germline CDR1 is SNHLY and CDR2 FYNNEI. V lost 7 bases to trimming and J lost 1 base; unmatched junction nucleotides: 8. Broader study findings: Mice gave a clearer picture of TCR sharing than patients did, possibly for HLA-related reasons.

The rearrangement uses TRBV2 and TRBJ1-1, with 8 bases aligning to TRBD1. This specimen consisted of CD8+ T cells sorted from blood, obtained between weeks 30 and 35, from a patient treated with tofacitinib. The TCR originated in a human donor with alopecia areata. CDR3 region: CASKEGQGGNTEAFF. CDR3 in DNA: TGTGCCAGCAAAGAAGGACAGGGTGGGAACACTGAAGCTTTCTTT.